A single sample gave rise to the 4 T cell receptor beta chains below, sequenced in a study of blood T cell repertoires in COVID-19. The method was immunoSEQ multiplex PCR; TCRdb's version includes in-frame clones alone and lacks a portion of them. The repertoire holds roughly 200,000 clones, with 70% to 90% as singletons. The specimen was peripheral blood. The receptors come from a man aged 55 to 70 with active or convalescent COVID-19.

The rearrangement joins TRBV10-1 to TRBJ2-2, with 12 bases fitting TRBD2. The germline V gene encodes CDR1 WNHNN and CDR2 SYGVQD (reference sequence). This CDR3 region has 16 residues. V lost 6 bases and J lost 4; bases outside the gene matches: 6. The CDR3 DNA reads TGCGCCAGCAGCGCTAGCGGGGGGGCAGGCACCGGGGAGCTGTTTTTT. Protein product: CASSASGGAGTGELFF.

The genes are TRBV27 and TRBJ1-2, with 8 bases identical to TRBD1. Trimming removed 4 bases from V and 8 bases from J; junction bases left unmatched: 3. Germline V gene data show CDR1 as MNHEY and CDR2 as SMNVEV (reference sequence). The CDR3 runs 12 residues. CDR3 residues: CASSSDRVGYTF. The DNA of the CDR3 is TGTGCCAGCAGTTCGGACAGGGTAGGCTACACCTTC.

This chain joins TRBV10-3 and TRBJ1-1; 10 bases map to TRBD1. Unmatched junction bases numbered 2, after V lost 6 bases and J lost 1 base. CDR1 ENHRY and CDR2 SYGVKD come from the germline V gene. The CDR3 runs to 14 residues. CDR3 nucleotides: TGTGCCATCAGCCGACAGGGGGCGAACACTGAAGCTTTCTTT. This gives the protein CAISRQGANTEAFF.

This sequence joins TRBV12-5 and TRBJ1-5, with a weak D call TRBD1 (6 bases). This CDR3 is 14 amino acids long. CDR1 LGHNT and CDR2 FRNRAP come from the germline V gene. Trimming shortened V by 5 bases and J by 8 bases, and 16 bases separated the two germline ends. CDR3 in amino acids: CASGEQGFGEPQHF. The CDR3 coding sequence is TGTGCTAGTGGTGAACAGGGTTTTGGCGAGCCCCAGCATTTT.